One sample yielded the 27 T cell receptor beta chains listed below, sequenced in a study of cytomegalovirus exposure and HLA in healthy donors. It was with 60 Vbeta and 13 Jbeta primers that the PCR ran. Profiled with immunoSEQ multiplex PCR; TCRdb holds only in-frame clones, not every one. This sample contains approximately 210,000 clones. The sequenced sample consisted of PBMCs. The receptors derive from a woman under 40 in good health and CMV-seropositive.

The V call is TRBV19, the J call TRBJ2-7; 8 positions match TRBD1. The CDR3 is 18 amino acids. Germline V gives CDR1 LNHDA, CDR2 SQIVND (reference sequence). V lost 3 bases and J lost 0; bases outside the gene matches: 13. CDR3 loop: CASSMQGAVGVDSYEQYF. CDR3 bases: TGTGCCAGTAGTATGCAGGGGGCGGTCGGTGTGGACTCCTACGAGCAGTACTTC. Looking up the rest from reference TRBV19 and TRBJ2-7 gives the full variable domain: DGGITQSPKYLFRKEGQNVTLSCEQNLNHDAMYWYRQDPGQGLRLIYYSQIVNDFQKGDIAEGYSVSREKKESFPLTVTSAQKNPTAFYLCASSMQGAVGVDSYEQYFGPGTRLTVT.

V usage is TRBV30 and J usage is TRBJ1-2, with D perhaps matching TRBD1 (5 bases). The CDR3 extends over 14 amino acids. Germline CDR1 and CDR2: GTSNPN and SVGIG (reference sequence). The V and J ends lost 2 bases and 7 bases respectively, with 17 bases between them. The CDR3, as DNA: TGTGCCTGGAGTCCGACCCAGGGAAGAGGTGGCTACACCTTC. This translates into CAWSPTQGRGGYTF.

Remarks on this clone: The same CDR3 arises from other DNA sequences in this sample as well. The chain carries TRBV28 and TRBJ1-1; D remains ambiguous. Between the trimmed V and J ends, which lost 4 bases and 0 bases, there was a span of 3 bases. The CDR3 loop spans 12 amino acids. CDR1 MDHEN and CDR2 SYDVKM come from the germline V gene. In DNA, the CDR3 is TGTGCCAGCAGTTCAATGAACACTGAAGCTTTCTTT. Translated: CASSSMNTEAFF.

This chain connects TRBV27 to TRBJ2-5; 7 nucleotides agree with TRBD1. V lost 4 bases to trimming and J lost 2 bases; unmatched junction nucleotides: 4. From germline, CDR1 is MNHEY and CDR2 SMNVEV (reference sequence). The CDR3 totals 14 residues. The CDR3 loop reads CASSSRDRQETQYF. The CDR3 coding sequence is TGTGCCAGCAGTTCCCGGGACAGACAAGAGACCCAGTACTTC.

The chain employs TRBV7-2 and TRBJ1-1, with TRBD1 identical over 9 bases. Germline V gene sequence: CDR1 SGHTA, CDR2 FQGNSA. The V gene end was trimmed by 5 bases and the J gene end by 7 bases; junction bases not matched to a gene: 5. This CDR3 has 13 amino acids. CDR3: CASSPDRGREAFF. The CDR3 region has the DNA TGTGCCAGCAGCCCGGACAGGGGACGTGAAGCTTTCTTT.

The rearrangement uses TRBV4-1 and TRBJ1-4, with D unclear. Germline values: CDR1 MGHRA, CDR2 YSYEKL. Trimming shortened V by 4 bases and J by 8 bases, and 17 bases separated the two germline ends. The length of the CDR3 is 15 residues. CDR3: CASSPQVITAEKLFF. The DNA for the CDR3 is TGCGCCAGCAGCCCCCAGGTCATTACGGCCGAAAAACTGTTTTTT.

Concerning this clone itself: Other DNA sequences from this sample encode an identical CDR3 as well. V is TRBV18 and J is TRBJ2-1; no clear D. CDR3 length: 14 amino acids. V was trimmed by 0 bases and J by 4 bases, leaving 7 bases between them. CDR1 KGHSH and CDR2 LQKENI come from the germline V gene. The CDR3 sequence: CASSPPSGYNEQFF. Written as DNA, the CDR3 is TGTGCCAGCTCACCACCGTCCGGTTACAATGAGCAGTTCTTC.

CDR3 region: CASSQKSAAGTGVHEQYF. Here the CDR3 DNA reads TGTGCCAGCAGCCAAAAGTCGGCGGCCGGGACAGGGGTCCACGAGCAGTACTTC. The chain combines TRBV4-2 with TRBJ2-7; 10 bases fit TRBD1. The CDR3 sequence is 18 residues long. V trimming: 2 bases; J trimming: 5 bases; junction bases outside the gene matches: 15. Germline lookup yields CDR1 LGHNA and CDR2 YNFKEQ.

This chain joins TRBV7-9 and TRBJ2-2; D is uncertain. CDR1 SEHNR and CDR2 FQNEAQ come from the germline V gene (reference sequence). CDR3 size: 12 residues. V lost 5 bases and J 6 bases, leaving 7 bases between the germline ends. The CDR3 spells CASSPIAGELFF. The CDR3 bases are TGTGCCAGCAGCCCCATAGCCGGGGAGCTGTTTTTT.

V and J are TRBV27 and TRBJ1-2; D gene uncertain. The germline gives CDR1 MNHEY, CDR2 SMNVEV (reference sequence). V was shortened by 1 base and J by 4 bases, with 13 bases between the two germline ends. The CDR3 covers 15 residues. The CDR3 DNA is TGTGCCAGCAGTTTATACAACAAATCCCCCTATGGCTACACCTTC. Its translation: CASSLYNKSPYGYTF.

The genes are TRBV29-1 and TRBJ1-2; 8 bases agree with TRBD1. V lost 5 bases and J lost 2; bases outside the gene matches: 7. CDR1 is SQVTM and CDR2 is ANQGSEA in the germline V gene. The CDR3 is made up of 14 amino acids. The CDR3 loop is CSVNEGQGNYGYTF. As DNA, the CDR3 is TGCAGCGTTAACGAAGGACAGGGAAACTATGGCTACACCTTC.

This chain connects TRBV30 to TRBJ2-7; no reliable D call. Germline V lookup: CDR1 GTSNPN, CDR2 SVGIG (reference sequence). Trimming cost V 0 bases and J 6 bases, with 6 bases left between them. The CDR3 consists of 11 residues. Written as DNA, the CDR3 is TGTGCCTGGAGTGTGGCTCGCGAGCAGTACTTC. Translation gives CAWSVAREQYF.

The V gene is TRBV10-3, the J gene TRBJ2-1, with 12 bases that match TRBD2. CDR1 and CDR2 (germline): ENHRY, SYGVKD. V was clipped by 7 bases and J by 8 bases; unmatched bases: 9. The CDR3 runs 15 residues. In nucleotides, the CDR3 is TGTGCCATCAAATCGACTAGCGGGAGATTAGATGAGCAGTTCTTC. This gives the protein CAIKSTSGRLDEQFF.

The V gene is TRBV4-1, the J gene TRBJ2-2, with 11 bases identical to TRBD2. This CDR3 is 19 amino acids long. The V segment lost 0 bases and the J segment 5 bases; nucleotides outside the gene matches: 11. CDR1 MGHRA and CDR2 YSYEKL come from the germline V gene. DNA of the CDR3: TGCGCCAGCAGCCAAGATCAGGGGGCTAGCGGGGGGCCAACCGGGGAGCTGTTTTTT. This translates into CASSQDQGASGGPTGELFF.

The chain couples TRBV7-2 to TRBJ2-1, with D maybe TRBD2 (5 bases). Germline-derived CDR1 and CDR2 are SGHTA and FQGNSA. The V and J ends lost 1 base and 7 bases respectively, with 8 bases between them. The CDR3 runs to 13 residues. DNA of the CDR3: TGTGCCAGCAGCTTAGAGCGAGGGAATGAGCAGTTCTTC. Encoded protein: CASSLERGNEQFF.

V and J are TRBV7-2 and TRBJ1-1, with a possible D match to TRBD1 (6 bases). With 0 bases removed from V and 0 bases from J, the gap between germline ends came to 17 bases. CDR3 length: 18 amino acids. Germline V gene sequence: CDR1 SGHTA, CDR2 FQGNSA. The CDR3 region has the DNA TGTGCCAGCAGCTTAGCTTTGGGGTGGGGGCTTATGAACACTGAAGCTTTCTTT. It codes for CASSLALGWGLMNTEAFF.

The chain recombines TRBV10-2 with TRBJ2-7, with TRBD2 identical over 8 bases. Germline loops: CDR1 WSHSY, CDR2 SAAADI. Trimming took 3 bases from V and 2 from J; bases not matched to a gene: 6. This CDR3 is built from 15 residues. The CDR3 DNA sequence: TGCGCCAGCAGTGAAGGGGTTAGCGGGACCTACGAGCAGTACTTC. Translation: CASSEGVSGTYEQYF.

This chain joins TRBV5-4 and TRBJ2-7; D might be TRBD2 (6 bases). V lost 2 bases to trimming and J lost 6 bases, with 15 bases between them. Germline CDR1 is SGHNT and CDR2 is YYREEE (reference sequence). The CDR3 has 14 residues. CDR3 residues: CASSLNGVGLEQYF. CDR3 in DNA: TGTGCCAGCAGCTTAAACGGAGTGGGACTCGAGCAGTACTTC. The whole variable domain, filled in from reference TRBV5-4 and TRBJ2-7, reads ETGVTQSPTHLIKTRGQQVTLRCSSQSGHNTVSWYQQALGQGPQFIFQYYREEENGRGNFPPRFSGLQFPNYSSELNVNALELDDSALYLCASSLNGVGLEQYFGPGTRLTVT.

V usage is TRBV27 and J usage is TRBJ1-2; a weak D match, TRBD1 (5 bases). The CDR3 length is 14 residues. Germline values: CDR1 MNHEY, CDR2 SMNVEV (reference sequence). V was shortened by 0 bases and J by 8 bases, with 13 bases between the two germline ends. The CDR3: CASSLSGAMGGYTF. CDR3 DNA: TGTGCCAGCAGTTTATCAGGGGCCATGGGGGGCTACACCTTC.

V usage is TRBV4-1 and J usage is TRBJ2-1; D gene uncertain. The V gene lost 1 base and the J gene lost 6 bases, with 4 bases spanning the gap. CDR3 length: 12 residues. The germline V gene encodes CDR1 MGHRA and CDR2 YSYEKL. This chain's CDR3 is CASSQVANEQFF. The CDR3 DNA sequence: TGCGCCAGCAGCCAAGTGGCCAATGAGCAGTTCTTC.

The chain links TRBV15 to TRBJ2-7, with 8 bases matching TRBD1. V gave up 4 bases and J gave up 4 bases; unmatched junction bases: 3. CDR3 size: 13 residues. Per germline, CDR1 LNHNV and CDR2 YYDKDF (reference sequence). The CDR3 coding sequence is TGTGCCACCAGCACGGACAGGGAGTACGAGCAGTACTTC. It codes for CATSTDREYEQYF. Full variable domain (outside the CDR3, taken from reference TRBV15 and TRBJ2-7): DAMVIQNPRYQVTQFGKPVTLSCSQTLNHNVMYWYQQKSSQAPKLLFHYYDKDFNNEADTPDNFQSRRPNTSFCFLDIRSPGLGDTAMYLCATSTDREYEQYFGPGTRLTVT.

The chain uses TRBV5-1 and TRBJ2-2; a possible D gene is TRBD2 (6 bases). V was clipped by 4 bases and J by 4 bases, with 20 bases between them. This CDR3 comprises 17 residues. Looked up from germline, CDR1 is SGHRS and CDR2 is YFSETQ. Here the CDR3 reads CASSENPAGSVTGELFF. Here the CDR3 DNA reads TGCGCCAGCAGCGAGAATCCAGCGGGTTCGGTCACCGGGGAGCTGTTTTTT.

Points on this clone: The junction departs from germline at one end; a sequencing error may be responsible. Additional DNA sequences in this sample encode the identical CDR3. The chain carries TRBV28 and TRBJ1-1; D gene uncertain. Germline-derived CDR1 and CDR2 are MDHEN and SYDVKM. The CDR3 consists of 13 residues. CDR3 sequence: CASSPGLYTEAFF. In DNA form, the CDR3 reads TGTGCCAGCAGTCCAGGACTCTACACTGAAGCTTTCTTC.

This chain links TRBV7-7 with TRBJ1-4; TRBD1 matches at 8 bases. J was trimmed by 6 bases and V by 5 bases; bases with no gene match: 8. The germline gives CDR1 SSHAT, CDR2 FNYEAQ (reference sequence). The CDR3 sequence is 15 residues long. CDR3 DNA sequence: TGTGCCAGCAGCAGAACCGGGACAGGTGATGAAAAACTGTTTTTT. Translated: CASSRTGTGDEKLFF.

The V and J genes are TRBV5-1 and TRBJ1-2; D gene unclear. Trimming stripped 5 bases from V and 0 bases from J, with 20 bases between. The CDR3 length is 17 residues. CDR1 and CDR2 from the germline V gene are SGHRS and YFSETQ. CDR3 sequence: CASSRLGEGQANYGYTF. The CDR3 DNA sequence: TGCGCCAGCAGTAGACTAGGCGAGGGCCAAGCTAACTATGGCTACACCTTC.

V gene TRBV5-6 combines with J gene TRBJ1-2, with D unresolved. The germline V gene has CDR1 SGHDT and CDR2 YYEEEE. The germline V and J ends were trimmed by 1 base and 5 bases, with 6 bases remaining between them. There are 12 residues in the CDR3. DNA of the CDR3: TGTGCCAGCAGCTTGAGAGAGTATGGCTACACCTTC. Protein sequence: CASSLREYGYTF.

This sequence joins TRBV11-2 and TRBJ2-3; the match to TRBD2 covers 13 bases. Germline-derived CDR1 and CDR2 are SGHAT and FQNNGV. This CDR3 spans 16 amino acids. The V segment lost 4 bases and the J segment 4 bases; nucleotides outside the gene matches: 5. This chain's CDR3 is CASSSRLAGGPDTQYF. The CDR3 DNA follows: TGTGCCAGCAGCTCTCGACTAGCGGGGGGCCCAGATACGCAGTATTTT.